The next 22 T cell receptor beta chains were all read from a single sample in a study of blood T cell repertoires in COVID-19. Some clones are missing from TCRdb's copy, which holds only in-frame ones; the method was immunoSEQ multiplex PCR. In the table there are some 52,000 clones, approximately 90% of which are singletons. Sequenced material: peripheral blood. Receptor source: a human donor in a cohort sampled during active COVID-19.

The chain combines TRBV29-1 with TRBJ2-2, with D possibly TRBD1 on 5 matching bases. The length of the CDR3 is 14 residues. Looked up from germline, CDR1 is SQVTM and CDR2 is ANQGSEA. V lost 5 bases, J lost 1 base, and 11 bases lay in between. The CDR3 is CSVIRDRNTGELFF. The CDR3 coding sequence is TGCAGCGTTATTCGAGACAGGAACACCGGGGAGCTGTTTTTT.

CDR3 amino acids: CASSLRGQGADDNEQFF. The CDR3 nucleotides are TGTGCCAGCAGCTTACGAGGACAGGGGGCTGACGACAATGAGCAGTTCTTC. The chain links TRBV7-3 to TRBJ2-1; TRBD1 matches 11 bases. V shed 2 bases and J 5 bases; nucleotides not matched to a gene: 8. CDR1 is SGHTA, CDR2 FQGTGA, per germline. The CDR3 length is 17 residues.

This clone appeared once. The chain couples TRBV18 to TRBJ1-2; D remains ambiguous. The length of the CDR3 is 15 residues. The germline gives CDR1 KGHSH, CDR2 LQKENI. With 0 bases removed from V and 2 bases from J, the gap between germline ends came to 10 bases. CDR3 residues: CASSPPNAGNYGYTF. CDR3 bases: TGTGCCAGCTCACCACCGAATGCGGGGAACTATGGCTACACCTTC. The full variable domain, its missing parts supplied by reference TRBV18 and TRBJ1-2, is NAGVMQNPRHLVRRRGQEARLRCSPMKGHSHVYWYRQLPEEGLKFMVYLQKENIIDESGMPKERFSAEFPKEGPSILRIQQVVRGDSAAYFCASSPPNAGNYGYTFGSGTRLTVV.

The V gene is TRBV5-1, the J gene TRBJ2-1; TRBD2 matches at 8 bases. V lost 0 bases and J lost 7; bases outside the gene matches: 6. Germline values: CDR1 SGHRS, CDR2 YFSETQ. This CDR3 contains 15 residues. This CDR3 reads CASSLGVAGRNEQFF. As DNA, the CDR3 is TGCGCCAGCAGCTTGGGGGTAGCGGGGCGAAATGAGCAGTTCTTC.

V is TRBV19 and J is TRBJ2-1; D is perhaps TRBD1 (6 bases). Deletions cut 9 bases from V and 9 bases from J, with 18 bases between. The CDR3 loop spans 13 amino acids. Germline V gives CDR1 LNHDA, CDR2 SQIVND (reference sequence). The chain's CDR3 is CASGVNRAGEQFF. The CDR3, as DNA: TGTGCCAGCGGCGTGAACAGGGCGGGTGAGCAGTTCTTC.

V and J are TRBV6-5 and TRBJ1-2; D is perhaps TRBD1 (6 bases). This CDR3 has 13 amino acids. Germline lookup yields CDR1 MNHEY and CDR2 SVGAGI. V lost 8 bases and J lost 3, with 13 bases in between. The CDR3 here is CASATDRDYGYTF. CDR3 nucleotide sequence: TGTGCCAGCGCCACGGACAGAGACTATGGCTACACCTTC.

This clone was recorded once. DNA for the CDR3: TGTGCCATCACAGGCGGGAGCAGTAATGAGCAGTTCTTC. It translates to CAITGGSSNEQFF. This chain joins TRBV10-3 and TRBJ2-1; 7 nucleotides align to TRBD2. The ends lost 7 bases at V and 7 bases at J; junction bases unmatched: 7. The V gene's germline CDR1 is ENHRY and CDR2 SYGVKD. The CDR3 totals 13 residues.

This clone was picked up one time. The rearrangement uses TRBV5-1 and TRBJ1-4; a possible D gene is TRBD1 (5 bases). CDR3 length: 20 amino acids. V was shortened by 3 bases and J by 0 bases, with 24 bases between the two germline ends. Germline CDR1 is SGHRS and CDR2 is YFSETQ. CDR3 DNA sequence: TGCGCCAGCAGCTCGGGGACTGCGAGTAGCTGGATTGCAACTAATGAAAAACTGTTTTTT. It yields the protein CASSSGTASSWIATNEKLFF.

The CDR3 DNA sequence: TGTGCCATCAGTCGACAGGAGCCGGGGAGCAATCAGCCCCAGCATTTT. This translates into CAISRQEPGSNQPQHF. This sequence joins TRBV10-3 and TRBJ1-5, with D possibly matching TRBD1 (6 bases). CDR1 and CDR2 from the germline V gene are ENHRY and SYGVKD. Trimming cost V 5 bases and J 1 base, with 15 bases left between them. The CDR3 runs to 16 residues.

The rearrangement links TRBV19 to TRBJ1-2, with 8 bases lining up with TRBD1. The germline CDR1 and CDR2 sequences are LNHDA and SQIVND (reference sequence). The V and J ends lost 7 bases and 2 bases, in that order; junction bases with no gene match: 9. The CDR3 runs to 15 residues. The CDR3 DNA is TGTGCCAGTATCCCCCAGACAGGGGCGAACTATGGCTACACCTTC. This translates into CASIPQTGANYGYTF.

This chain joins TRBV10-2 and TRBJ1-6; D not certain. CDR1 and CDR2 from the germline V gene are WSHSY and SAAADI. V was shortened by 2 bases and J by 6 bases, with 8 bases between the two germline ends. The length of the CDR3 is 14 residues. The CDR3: CASSERVFNSPLHF. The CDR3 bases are TGCGCCAGCAGTGAGCGGGTTTTTAATTCACCCCTCCACTTT.

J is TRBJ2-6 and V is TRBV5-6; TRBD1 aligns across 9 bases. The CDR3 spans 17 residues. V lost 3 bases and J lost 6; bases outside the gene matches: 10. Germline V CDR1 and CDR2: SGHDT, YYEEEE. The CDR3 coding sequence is TGTGCCAGCAGCTACAGACAGGGGGGGAATCCGGCCAACGTCCTGACTTTC. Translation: CASSYRQGGNPANVLTF.

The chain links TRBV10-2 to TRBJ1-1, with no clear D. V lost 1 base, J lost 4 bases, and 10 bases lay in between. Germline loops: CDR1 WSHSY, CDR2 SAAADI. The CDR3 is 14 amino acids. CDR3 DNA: TGCGCCAGCAGTGAGTTAATGACACGCACTGAAGCTTTCTTT. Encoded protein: CASSELMTRTEAFF.

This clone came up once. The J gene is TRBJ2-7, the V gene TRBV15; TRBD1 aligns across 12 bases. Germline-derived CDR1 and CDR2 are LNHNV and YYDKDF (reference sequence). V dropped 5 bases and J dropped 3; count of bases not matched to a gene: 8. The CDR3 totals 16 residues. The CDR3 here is CATSGTGGYSLYEQYF. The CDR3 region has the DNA TGTGCCACCAGCGGGACAGGGGGCTATAGTCTCTACGAGCAGTACTTC.

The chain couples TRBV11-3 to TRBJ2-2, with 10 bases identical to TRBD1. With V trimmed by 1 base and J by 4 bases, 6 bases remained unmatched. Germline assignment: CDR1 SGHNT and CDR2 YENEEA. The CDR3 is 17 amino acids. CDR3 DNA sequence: TGTGCCAGCAGCTTAGGGGACAGGGGTGGAGGCACCGGGGAGCTGTTTTTT. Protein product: CASSLGDRGGGTGELFF.

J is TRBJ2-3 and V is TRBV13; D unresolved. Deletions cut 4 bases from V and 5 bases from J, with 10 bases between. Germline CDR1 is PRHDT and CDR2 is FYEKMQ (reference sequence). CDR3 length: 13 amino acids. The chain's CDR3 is CASSYRVEDTQYF. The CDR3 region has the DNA TGTGCCAGCAGCTATCGAGTTGAAGATACGCAGTATTTT.

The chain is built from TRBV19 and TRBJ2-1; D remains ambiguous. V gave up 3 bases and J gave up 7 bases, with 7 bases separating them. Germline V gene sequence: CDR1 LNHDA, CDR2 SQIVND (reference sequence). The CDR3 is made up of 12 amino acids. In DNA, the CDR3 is TGTGCCAGTAGTATGCGTTTAAATGAGCAGTTCTTC. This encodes CASSMRLNEQFF.

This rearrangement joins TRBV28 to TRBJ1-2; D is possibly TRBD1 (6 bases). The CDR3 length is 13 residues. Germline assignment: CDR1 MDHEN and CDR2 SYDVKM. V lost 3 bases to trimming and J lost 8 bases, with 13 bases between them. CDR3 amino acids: CASSFRGAWGYTF. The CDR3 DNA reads TGTGCCAGCAGTTTTCGGGGGGCCTGGGGCTACACCTTC.

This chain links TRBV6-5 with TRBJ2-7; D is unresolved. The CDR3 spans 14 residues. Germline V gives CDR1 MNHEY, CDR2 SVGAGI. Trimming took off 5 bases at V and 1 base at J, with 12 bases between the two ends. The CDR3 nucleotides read TGTGCCAGCAGTCCCCAGCGAGGATCCTACGAGCAGTACTTC. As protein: CASSPQRGSYEQYF.

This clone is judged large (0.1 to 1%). CDR3 bases: TGCGCCAGCAGACGGGACAGGGGGCGCGCATCTGGAAACACCATATATTTT. Protein product: CASRRDRGRASGNTIYF. The chain links TRBV5-1 to TRBJ1-3; 12 nucleotides align to TRBD1. Trimming removed 5 bases from V and 1 base from J; junction bases left unmatched: 7. The CDR3 loop spans 17 amino acids. Germline CDR1 SGHRS, CDR2 YFSETQ.

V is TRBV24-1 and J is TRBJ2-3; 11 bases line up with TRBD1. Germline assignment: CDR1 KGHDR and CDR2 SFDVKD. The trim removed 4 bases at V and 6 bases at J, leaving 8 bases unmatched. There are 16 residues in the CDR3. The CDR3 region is CATSESGQGERDTQYF. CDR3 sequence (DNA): TGTGCCACCAGTGAATCGGGACAGGGGGAAAGGGATACGCAGTATTTT.

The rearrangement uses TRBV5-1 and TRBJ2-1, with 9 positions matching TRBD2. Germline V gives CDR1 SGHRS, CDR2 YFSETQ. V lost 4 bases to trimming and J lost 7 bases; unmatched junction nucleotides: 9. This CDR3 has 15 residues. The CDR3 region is CASSPQAGGSNEQFF. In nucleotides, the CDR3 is TGCGCCAGCAGCCCCCAGGCGGGAGGGTCGAATGAGCAGTTCTTC.